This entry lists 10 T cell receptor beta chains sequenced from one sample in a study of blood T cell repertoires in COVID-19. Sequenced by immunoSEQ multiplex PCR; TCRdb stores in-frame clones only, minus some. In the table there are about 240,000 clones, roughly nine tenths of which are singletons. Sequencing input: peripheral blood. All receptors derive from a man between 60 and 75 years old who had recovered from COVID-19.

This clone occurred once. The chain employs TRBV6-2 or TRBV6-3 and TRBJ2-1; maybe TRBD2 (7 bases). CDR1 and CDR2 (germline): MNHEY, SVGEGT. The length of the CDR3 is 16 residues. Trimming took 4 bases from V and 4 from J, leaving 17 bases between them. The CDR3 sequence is CASSSRGAREYNEQFF. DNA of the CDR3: TGTGCCAGCAGTTCCCGGGGGGCCCGGGAATACAATGAGCAGTTCTTC.

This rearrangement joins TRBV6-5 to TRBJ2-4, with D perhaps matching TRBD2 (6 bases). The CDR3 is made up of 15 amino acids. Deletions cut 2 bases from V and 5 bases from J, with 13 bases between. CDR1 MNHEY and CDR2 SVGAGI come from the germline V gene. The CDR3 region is CASSYPRGSENIQYF. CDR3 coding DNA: TGTGCCAGCAGTTACCCGCGGGGCTCGGAAAACATTCAGTACTTC.

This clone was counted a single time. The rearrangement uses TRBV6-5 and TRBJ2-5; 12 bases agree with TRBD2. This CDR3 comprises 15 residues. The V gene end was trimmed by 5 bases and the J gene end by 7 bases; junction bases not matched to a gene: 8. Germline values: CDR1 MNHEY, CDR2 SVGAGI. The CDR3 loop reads CASSKRLAGDGTQYF. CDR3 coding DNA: TGTGCCAGCAGTAAACGACTAGCGGGGGATGGGACCCAGTACTTC.

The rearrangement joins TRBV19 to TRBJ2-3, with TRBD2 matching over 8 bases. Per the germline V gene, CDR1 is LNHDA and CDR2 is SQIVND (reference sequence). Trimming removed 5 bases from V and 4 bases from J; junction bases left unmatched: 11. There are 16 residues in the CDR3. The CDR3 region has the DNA TGTGCCAGTAGTCACCGTCGGGGGGGCATATCAGATACGCAGTATTTT. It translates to CASSHRRGGISDTQYF.

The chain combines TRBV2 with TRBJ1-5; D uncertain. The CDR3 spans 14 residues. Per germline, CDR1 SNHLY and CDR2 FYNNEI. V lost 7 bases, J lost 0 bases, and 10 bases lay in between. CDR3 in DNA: TGTGCCAGCACAGTTCGTTATAGCAATCAGCCCCAGCATTTT. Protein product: CASTVRYSNQPQHF. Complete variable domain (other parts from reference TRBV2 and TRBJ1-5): EPEVTQTPSHQVTQMGQEVILRCVPISNHLYFYWYRQILGQKVEFLVSFYNNEISEKSEIFDDQFSVERPDGSNFTLKIRSTKLEDSAMYFCASTVRYSNQPQHFGDGTRLSIL.

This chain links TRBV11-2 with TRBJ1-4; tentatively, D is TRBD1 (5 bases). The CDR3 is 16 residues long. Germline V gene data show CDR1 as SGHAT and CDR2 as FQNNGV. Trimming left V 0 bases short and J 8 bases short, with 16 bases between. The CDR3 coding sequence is TGTGCCAGCAGCTTAGAGGGTAGGAGGGGTGGAGAAAAACTGTTTTTT. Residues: CASSLEGRRGGEKLFF.

CDR3 bases: TGTGCCGGAAGGGACAGAGATTACGAGCAGTACTTC. Translated: CAGRDRDYEQYF. This chain links TRBV30 with TRBJ2-7; the match to TRBD1 covers 7 bases. V shed 8 bases, J shed 4 bases, and the junction held 8 bases outside the gene matches. This CDR3 contains 12 residues. Germline V lookup: CDR1 GTSNPN, CDR2 SVGIG (reference sequence).

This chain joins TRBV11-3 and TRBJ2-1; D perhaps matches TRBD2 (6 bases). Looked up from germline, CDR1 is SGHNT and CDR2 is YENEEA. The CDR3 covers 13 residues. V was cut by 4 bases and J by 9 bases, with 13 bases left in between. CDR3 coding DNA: TGTGCCAGCAGCTATGAAGGAGGGCGTGAGCAGTTCTTC. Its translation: CASSYEGGREQFF.

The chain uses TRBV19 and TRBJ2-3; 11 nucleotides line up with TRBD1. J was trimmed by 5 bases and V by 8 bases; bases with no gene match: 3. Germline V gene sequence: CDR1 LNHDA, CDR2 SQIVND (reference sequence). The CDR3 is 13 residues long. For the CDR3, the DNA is TGTGCCAGTGGGGACAGGGGGAAAGATACGCAGTATTTT. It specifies CASGDRGKDTQYF.

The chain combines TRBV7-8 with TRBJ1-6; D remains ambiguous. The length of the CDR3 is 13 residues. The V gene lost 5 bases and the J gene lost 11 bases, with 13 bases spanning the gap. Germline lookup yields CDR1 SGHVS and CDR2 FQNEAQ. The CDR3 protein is CASSLYGHAPLHF. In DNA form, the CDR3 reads TGTGCCAGCAGCCTCTATGGGCACGCACCCCTCCACTTT.